Here is one T cell receptor (beta chain) with its context. The method was immunoSEQ multiplex PCR; TCRdb's version includes in-frame clones alone and lacks a portion of them. The table records about 110,000 clones, roughly 79% of them present only once. The source of the sample is a study of control samples from healthy donors and cancer patients. The sequence derives from a man younger than 30 in good health. The sample was blood.

The CDR3 reads CASSSSRGMREKLFF. CDR3 coding DNA: TGTGCCAGCAGCTCGTCGAGAGGGATGAGAGAAAAACTGTTTTTT. V is TRBV7-2 and J is TRBJ1-4; D not resolved. Germline lookup yields CDR1 SGHTA and CDR2 FQGNSA. V was clipped by 4 bases and J by 8 bases, with 17 bases between them. The CDR3 length is 15 residues.